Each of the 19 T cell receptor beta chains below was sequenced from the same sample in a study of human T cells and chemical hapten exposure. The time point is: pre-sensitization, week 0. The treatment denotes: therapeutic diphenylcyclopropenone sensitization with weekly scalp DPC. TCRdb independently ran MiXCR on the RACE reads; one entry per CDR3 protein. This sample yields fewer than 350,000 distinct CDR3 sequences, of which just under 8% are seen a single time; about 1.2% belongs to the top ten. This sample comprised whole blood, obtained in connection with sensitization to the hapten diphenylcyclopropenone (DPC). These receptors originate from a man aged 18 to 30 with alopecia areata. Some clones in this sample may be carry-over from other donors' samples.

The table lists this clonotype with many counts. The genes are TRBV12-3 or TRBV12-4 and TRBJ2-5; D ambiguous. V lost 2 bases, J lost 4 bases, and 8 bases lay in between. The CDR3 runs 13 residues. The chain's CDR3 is CASSLRSRETQYF. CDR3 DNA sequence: TGTGCCAGCAGTTTAAGGTCCCGAGAGACCCAGTACTTC.

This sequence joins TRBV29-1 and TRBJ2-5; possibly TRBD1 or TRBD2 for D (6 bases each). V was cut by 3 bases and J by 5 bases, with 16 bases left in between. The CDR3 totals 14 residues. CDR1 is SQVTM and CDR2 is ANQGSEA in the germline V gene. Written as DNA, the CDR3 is TGCAGCGTTGAGGGGGGCCGAGAATTGGAGACCCAGTACTTC. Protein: CSVEGGRELETQYF.

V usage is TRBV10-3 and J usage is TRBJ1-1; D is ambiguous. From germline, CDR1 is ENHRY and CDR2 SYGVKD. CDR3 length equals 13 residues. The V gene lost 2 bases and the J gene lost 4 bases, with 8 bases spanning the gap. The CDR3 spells CAISEAQRTEAFF. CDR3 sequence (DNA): TGTGCCATCAGTGAGGCTCAACGCACTGAAGCTTTCTTT.

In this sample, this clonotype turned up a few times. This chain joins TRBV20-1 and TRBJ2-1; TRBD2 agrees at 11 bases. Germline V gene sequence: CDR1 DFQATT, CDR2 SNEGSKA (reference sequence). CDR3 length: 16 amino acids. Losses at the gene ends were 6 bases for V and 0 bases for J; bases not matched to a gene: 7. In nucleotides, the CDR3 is TGCAGTGCCCCGAGACTAGCGGGAAGCTCCTACAATGAGCAGTTCTTC. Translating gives CSAPRLAGSSYNEQFF.

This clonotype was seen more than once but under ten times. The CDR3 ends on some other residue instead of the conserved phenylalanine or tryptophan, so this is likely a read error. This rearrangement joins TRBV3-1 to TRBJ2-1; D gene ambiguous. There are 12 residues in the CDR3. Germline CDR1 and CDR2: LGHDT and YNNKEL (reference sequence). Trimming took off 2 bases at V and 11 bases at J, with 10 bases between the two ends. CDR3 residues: CASSQSPVKQFI. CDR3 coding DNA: TGTGCCAGCAGCCAATCCCCGGTAAAGCAGTTCATC.

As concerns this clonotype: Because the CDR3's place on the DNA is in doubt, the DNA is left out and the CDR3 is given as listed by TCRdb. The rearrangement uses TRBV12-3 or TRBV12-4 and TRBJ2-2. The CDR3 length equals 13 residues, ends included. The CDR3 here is CASSLLRAGELFF.

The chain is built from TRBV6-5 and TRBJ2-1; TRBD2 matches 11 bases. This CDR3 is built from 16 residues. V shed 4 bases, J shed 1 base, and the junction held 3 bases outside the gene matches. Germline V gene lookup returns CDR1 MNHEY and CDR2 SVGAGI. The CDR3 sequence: CASSSGLADSYNEQFF. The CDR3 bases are TGTGCCAGCAGTTCGGGACTAGCGGATTCCTACAATGAGCAGTTCTTC.

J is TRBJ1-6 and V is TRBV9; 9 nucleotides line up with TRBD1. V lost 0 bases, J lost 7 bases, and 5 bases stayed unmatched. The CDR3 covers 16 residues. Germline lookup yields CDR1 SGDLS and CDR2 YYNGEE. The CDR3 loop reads CASSVEGTGSNSPLHF. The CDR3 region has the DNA TGTGCCAGCAGCGTAGAGGGGACAGGGAGCAATTCACCCCTCCACTTT. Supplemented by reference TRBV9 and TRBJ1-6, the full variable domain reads DSGVTQTPKHLITATGQRVTLRCSPRSGDLSVYWYQQSLDQGLQFLIQYYNGEERAKGNILERFSAQQFPDLHSELNLSSLELGDSALYFCASSVEGTGSNSPLHFGNGTRLTVT.

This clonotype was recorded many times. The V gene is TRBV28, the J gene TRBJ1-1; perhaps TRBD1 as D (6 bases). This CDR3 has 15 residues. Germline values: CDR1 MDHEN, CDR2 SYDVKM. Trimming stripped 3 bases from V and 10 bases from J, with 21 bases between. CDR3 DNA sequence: TGTGCCAGCAGTTTCCGGGGGGCAGACCGGTCTACAGCTTTCTTT. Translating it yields CASSFRGADRSTAFF.

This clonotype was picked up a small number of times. The CDR3 loop is CASSLARPYYEQYF. The CDR3 DNA reads as TGTGCCAGCAGCTTGGCCAGACCCTACTACGAGCAGTACTTC. The rearrangement uses TRBV5-5 and TRBJ2-7; D not certain. The CDR3 sequence is 14 residues long. V shed 0 bases and J shed 3 bases, with 10 bases lying between them. Germline loops: CDR1 SGHKS, CDR2 YYEKEE (reference sequence).

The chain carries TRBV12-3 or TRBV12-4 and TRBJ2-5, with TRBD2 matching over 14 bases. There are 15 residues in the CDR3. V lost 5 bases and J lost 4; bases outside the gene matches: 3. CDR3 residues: CASSTTSGGGETQYF. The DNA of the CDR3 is TGTGCCAGCAGTACGACTAGCGGGGGGGGAGAGACCCAGTACTTC.

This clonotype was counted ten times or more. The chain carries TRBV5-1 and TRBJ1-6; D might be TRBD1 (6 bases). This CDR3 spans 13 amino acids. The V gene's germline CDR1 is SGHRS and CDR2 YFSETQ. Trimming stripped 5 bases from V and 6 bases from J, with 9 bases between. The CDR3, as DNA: TGCGCCAGCAGTCAGGGGACTAATTCACCCCTCCACTTT. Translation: CASSQGTNSPLHF.

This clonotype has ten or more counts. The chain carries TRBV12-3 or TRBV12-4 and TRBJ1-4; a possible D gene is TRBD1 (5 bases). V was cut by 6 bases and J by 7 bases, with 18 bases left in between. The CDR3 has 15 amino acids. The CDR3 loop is CASSPPGGIREKLFF. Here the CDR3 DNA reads TGTGCCAGCAGCCCCCCGGGGGGGATCCGTGAAAAACTGTTTTTT.

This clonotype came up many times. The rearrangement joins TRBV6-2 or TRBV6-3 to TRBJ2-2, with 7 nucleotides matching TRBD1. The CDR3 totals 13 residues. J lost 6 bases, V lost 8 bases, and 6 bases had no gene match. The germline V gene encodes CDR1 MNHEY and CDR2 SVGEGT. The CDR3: CASVTGDAGELFF. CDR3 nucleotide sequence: TGTGCCAGCGTAACAGGGGACGCCGGGGAGCTGTTTTTT.

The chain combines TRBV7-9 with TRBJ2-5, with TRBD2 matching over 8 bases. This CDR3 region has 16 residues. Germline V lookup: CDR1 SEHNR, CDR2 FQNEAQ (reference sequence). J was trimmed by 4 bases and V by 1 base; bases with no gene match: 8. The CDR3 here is CASSLGGGRPPETQYF. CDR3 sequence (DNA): TGTGCCAGCAGCTTAGGCGGGGGGAGACCCCCAGAGACCCAGTACTTC.

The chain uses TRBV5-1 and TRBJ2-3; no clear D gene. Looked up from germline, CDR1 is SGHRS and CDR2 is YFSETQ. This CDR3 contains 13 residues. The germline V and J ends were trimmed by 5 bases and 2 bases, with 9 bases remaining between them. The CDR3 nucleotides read TGCGCCAGCAGTCCCAAGAACACAGATACGCAGTATTTT. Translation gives CASSPKNTDTQYF.

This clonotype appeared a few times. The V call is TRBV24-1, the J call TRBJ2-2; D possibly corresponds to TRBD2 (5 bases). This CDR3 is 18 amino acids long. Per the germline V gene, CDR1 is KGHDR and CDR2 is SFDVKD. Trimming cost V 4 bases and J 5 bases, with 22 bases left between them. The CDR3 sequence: CATSDLKDERVDTGELFF. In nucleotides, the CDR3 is TGTGCCACCAGTGACCTCAAGGATGAGAGGGTAGATACCGGGGAGCTGTTTTTT.

The CDR3, as DNA: TGTGCCAGCAGCTACCAGGGGACTCAGCCCCAGCATTTT. Its translation: CASSYQGTQPQHF. This sequence joins TRBV5-5 and TRBJ1-5, with D perhaps TRBD1 (6 bases). The CDR3 extends over 13 amino acids. The germline V gene has CDR1 SGHKS and CDR2 YYEKEE (reference sequence). The V end lost 3 bases, the J end lost 6 bases, and 10 bases lay between the germline ends.

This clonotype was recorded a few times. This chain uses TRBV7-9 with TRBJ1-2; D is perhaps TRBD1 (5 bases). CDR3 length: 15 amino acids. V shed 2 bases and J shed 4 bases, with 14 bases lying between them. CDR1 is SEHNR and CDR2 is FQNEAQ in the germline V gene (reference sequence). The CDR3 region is CASSLLGLTGYGYTF. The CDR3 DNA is TGTGCCAGCAGCTTACTGGGACTTACAGGCTATGGCTACACCTTC.